Each of the 18 T cell receptor beta chains below was sequenced from the same sample in a study of molecular identifiers for immune sequencing clone quantification. TCRdb called the PCR reads again in MiXCR, with one record for every CDR3 protein. The table records 300,000 to 400,000 distinct CDR3 sequences, roughly 24% of them present only once. The material sequenced was naive CD8+ T cells from blood, with Jurkat cell RNA spiked in. Stated subset: FACS-sorted CD8+CD4-CCR7+CD45RA+ naive T cells. The receptors derive from a human donor in good health. Some libraries in this study had Jurkat cell RNA spiked in.

The chain has TRBV7-9 and TRBJ2-3, with TRBD2 matching 7 bases. V dropped 5 bases and J dropped 4; count of bases not matched to a gene: 6. CDR3 length: 14 amino acids. Germline V gene data show CDR1 as SEHNR and CDR2 as FQNEAQ (reference sequence). CDR3 loop: CASSPSGNADTQYF. Written as DNA, the CDR3 is TGTGCCAGCAGCCCGAGCGGGAATGCAGATACGCAGTATTTT. The entire variable domain, with the rest obtained from reference TRBV7-9 and TRBJ2-3, is as follows: DTGVSQNPRHKITKRGQNVTFRCDPISEHNRLYWYRQTLGQGPEFLTYFQNEAQLEKSRLLSDRFSAERPKGSFSTLEIQRTEQGDSAMYLCASSPSGNADTQYFGPGTRLTVL.

The sample holds many counts of this clonotype. This chain joins TRBV29-1 and TRBJ1-4, with 8 bases matching TRBD1. The ends lost 4 bases at V and 5 bases at J; junction bases unmatched: 3. The CDR3 runs 13 residues. CDR1 is SQVTM, CDR2 ANQGSEA, per germline. The CDR3 here is CSVGQGLNEKLFF. CDR3 coding DNA: TGCAGCGTTGGACAGGGGCTAAATGAAAAACTGTTTTTT.

This clonotype was seen only a few times. V and J are TRBV30 and TRBJ2-7; D is unresolved. The CDR3 runs 13 residues. Per germline, CDR1 GTSNPN and CDR2 SVGIG (reference sequence). V gave up 5 bases and J gave up 2 bases, with 13 bases separating them. CDR3 in amino acids: CAWSASGAYEQYF. The CDR3 DNA reads as TGTGCCTGGTCGGCGTCAGGTGCCTACGAGCAGTACTTC.

On this clonotype itself: One end of the junction is discordant with germline, which a read error may explain. The V call is TRBV9, the J call TRBJ2-3; D perhaps matches TRBD2 (8 bases). CDR3 size: 16 residues. Germline V CDR1 and CDR2: SGDLS, YYNGEE. The CDR3 region is CASSASGRGGTDTQCF. CDR3 in DNA: TGTGCCAGCAGCGCTTCAGGTCGGGGGGGGACAGATACGCAGTGTTTT. The complete variable domain, with remaining parts taken from reference TRBV9 and TRBJ2-3, reads DSGVTQTPKHLITATGQRVTLRCSPRSGDLSVYWYQQSLDQGLQFLIQYYNGEERAKGNILERFSAQQFPDLHSELNLSSLELGDSALYFCASSASGRGGTDTQCFGPGTRLTVL.

This clonotype was counted many times. The rearrangement uses TRBV6-6 and TRBJ2-5; no clear D. The V gene's germline CDR1 is MNHNY and CDR2 SVGAGI (reference sequence). V was trimmed by 2 bases and J by 5 bases, leaving 6 bases between them. This CDR3 has 12 residues. The CDR3 DNA is TGTGCCAGCAGTTACGGCTCGGAGACCCAGTACTTC. This translates into CASSYGSETQYF.

This clonotype was observed a handful of times. The chain has TRBV30 and TRBJ2-1; the D call may be TRBD1 or TRBD2 (6 bases each). The V end lost 2 bases, the J end lost 8 bases, and 16 bases lay between the germline ends. In germline, CDR1 is GTSNPN, CDR2 SVGIG (reference sequence). The CDR3 sequence is 14 residues long. CDR3 amino acids: CAWSYEGGWDEQFF. CDR3 nucleotides: TGTGCCTGGAGTTACGAGGGGGGATGGGATGAGCAGTTCTTC.

This clonotype was recorded many times. The chain has TRBV4-3 and TRBJ2-3, with no clear D. V was cut by 0 bases and J by 6 bases, with 13 bases left in between. From germline, CDR1 is LGHNA and CDR2 YSLEER. This CDR3 region has 15 residues. The CDR3 loop reads CASSQDPARSDTQYF. In nucleotides, the CDR3 is TGCGCCAGCAGCCAAGATCCCGCCCGCTCCGATACGCAGTATTTT.

This clonotype came up a few times. The rearrangement links TRBV4-3 to TRBJ2-3, with 16 bases identical to TRBD2. From germline, CDR1 is LGHNA and CDR2 YSLEER. Trimming took 4 bases from V and 4 from J; bases not matched to a gene: 23. The CDR3 loop spans 23 amino acids. CDR3 sequence (DNA): TGCGCCAGCAGCCGAGGCGATCCGGGGACTAGCGGGGGGGCGCTGTACCCCTCAGATACGCAGTATTTT. Protein: CASSRGDPGTSGGALYPSDTQYF.

This clonotype was observed once. With a much larger clone just one base away, this may be a read error. This chain connects TRBV28 to TRBJ2-1, with TRBD1 matching 7 bases. The CDR3 loop spans 17 amino acids. Germline V CDR1 and CDR2: MDHEN, SYDVKM. The CDR3 nucleotides read TGTGCCAGCAGTTCTCGACAGGGAAGAACGCCTTACAATGTGCAGTTCTTC. Residues: CASSSRQGRTPYNVQFF.

As DNA, the CDR3 is TGCAGCGTACAGGGGTGGACCACCGGGGAGCTGTTTTTT. It specifies CSVQGWTTGELFF. The chain has TRBV29-1 and TRBJ2-2, with 7 bases that match TRBD1. This CDR3 region has 13 residues. The germline gives CDR1 SQVTM, CDR2 ANQGSEA. The ends lost 6 bases at V and 4 bases at J; junction bases unmatched: 5.

This clonotype has a count of ten or more. V gene TRBV5-6 combines with J gene TRBJ2-6; D ambiguous. Germline CDR1 and CDR2: SGHDT and YYEEEE. Trimming removed 4 bases at V and 4 bases at J, with 24 bases between. The CDR3 covers 19 residues. This chain's CDR3 is CASSRPEIRLSVGANVLTF. The CDR3 coding sequence is TGTGCCAGCAGCCGGCCGGAGATCCGACTCTCTGTGGGGGCCAACGTCCTGACTTTC.

The V call is TRBV12-3 or TRBV12-4, the J call TRBJ2-2; the D gene is possibly TRBD2 (6 bases). Trimming removed 4 bases at V and 7 bases at J, with 10 bases between. The CDR3 extends over 13 amino acids. The CDR3 DNA follows: TGTGCCAGCAGTTACCCCGGGGGCGGGGAGCTGTTTTTT. This codes for CASSYPGGGELFF.

This clonotype has at least ten counts. The chain joins TRBV7-6 to TRBJ2-3; TRBD2 matches at 8 bases. CDR3 length: 16 residues. Germline V gene data show CDR1 as SGHVS and CDR2 as FNYEAQ. V shed 5 bases and J 2 bases; nucleotides not matched to a gene: 9. The CDR3 loop reads CASSHFVAGLTDTQYF. DNA for the CDR3: TGTGCCAGCAGCCATTTCGTAGCGGGACTCACAGATACGCAGTATTTT.

This clonotype appeared many times. The chain uses TRBV20-1 and TRBJ1-1, with no clear D. V lost 0 bases and J lost 6, with 20 bases in between. This CDR3 has 16 residues. Germline CDR1 DFQATT, CDR2 SNEGSKA (reference sequence). Here the CDR3 DNA reads TGCAGTGCTAGAGATCCTTCGGTGCTAGTAATTCCTGAAGCTTTCTTT. Its protein product is CSARDPSVLVIPEAFF.

Many counts were recorded for this clonotype. The chain employs TRBV13 and TRBJ2-3; a weak D match, TRBD2 (5 bases). The CDR3 contains 15 residues. Germline-derived CDR1 and CDR2 are PRHDT and FYEKMQ (reference sequence). Trimming took 3 bases from V and 1 from J, leaving 11 bases between them. CDR3 in amino acids: CASSFVGAGTDTQYF. CDR3 bases: TGTGCCAGCAGCTTCGTTGGAGCGGGCACAGATACGCAGTATTTT. The full variable domain, completed using reference TRBV13 and TRBJ2-3, is AAGVIQSPRHLIKEKRETATLKCYPIPRHDTVYWYQQGPGQDPQFLISFYEKMQSDKGSIPDRFSAQQFSDYHSELNMSSLELGDSALYFCASSFVGAGTDTQYFGPGTRLTVL.

Details on this clonotype: This is likely a read error, given that the CDR3 carries no conserved phenylalanine or tryptophan at its end. The chain employs TRBV12-5 and TRBJ1-2, with D uncertain. With 5 bases removed from V and 4 bases from J, the gap between germline ends came to 5 bases. This CDR3 spans 11 amino acids. From germline, CDR1 is LGHNT and CDR2 FRNRAP. CDR3 DNA sequence: TGTGCTAGTGGTGACGGCTATGGCTACACCTCC. It yields the protein CASGDGYGYTS.

The CDR3 loop is CASSAGYPTYEQYF. The CDR3 DNA follows: TGTGCCAGCAGCGCGGGATATCCGACCTACGAGCAGTACTTC. The V gene is TRBV7-9, the J gene TRBJ2-7, with D perhaps TRBD2 (6 bases). This CDR3 is built from 14 residues. V was trimmed by 5 bases and J by 2 bases, leaving 13 bases between them. Germline V gives CDR1 SEHNR, CDR2 FQNEAQ (reference sequence).

This clonotype showed up many times. This chain links TRBV29-1 with TRBJ1-4, with a weak D call TRBD1 (6 bases). The germline CDR1 and CDR2 sequences are SQVTM and ANQGSEA. V was trimmed by 2 bases and J by 0 bases, leaving 7 bases between them. The CDR3 is 14 amino acids. This CDR3 reads CSVESGATNEKLFF. For the CDR3, the DNA is TGCAGCGTTGAATCAGGGGCAACTAATGAAAAACTGTTTTTT. The variable domain in full, completed from reference TRBV29-1 and TRBJ1-4, reads SAVISQKPSRDICQRGTSLTIQCQVDSQVTMMFWYRQQPGQSLTLIATANQGSEATYESGFVIDKFPISRPNLTFSTLTVSNMSPEDSSIYLCSVESGATNEKLFFGSGTQLSVL.